The rows below give T cell receptor beta chains drawn from one sample of a study of cytomegalovirus exposure and HLA in healthy donors. Assay: immunoSEQ multiplex PCR; the TCRdb copy retains only in-frame clones and omits some. The top ten hold approximately 3% of the sample, which has more than 80,000 clones, 64% seen once. The sequenced sample was PBMCs. The receptors come from a man in his 60s in good health and CMV-seronegative. Each CDR3 is given with its conserved first and last residue. D genes are given only for firm matches. Clone size is not always given. Where it is, it says once, few, many or a class for expanded clones.

clone size,D gene,V gene,J gene,CDR3 protein,CDR3 DNA
NA,TRBD2,TRBV13,TRBJ2-3,CASSSPCAGGPSCDPPTITDTQYF,TGTGCCAGCAGCTCCCCGTGTGCGGGAGGGCCGTCGTGTGACCCCCCGACGATCACAGATACGCAGTATTTT
NA,TRBD2,TRBV5-4,TRBJ2-7,CASSLPSGSLSYEQYF,TGTGCCAGCAGCCTCCCGAGCGGGAGTCTCTCCTACGAGCAGTACTTC
NA,NA,TRBV9,TRBJ1-1,CASSVEGVNTEAFF,TGTGCCAGCAGCGTAGAAGGAGTGAACACTGAAGCTTTCTTT
once,NA,TRBV10-1,TRBJ2-3,CASSEMLSQGADTQYF,TGCGCCAGCAGTGAAATGCTTTCACAGGGTGCAGATACGCAGTATTTT
NA,TRBD2,TRBV5-1,TRBJ2-1,CASSPLAGGPNEQFF,TGCGCCAGCAGCCCACTAGCGGGGGGGCCCAATGAGCAGTTCTTC
NA,NA,TRBV11-2,TRBJ2-2,CATQTTGNTGELFF,TGTGCCACCCAAACGACAGGGAACACCGGGGAGCTGTTTTTT
NA,TRBD2,TRBV19,TRBJ2-1,CASSITSAGGHHEQFF,TGTGCCAGTAGTATCACCTCAGCGGGAGGGCACCATGAGCAGTTCTTC
few,TRBD1,TRBV25-1,TRBJ2-7,CASRTGGSIEQYF,TGTGCCAGCAGGACAGGGGGTTCCATCGAGCAGTACTTC
NA,TRBD2,TRBV4-1,TRBJ2-7,CASSQVLAGTAYEQYF,TGCGCCAGCAGCCAAGTACTAGCGGGAACTGCTTACGAGCAGTACTTC
NA,NA,TRBV2,TRBJ1-5,CASRVTRVTGSNQPQHF,TGTGCCAGCCGCGTTACCCGGGTTACAGGGAGCAATCAGCCCCAGCATTTT
NA,NA,TRBV5-8,TRBJ2-5,CASSPQTSFETQYF,TGTGCCAGCAGCCCCCAGACTAGTTTCGAGACCCAGTACTTC
NA,TRBD2,TRBV2,TRBJ2-5,CASRPGGGMGETQYF,TGTGCCAGCAGACCCGGGGGGGGGATGGGAGAGACCCAGTACTTC
NA,NA,TRBV7-3,TRBJ2-7,CASSLGGAGHYEQYF,TGTGCCAGCAGCCTAGGCGGAGCGGGTCACTACGAGCAGTACTTC
few,NA,TRBV5-6,TRBJ1-4,CASSLEGLATNEKLFF,TGTGCCAGCAGCTTGGAGGGGCTCGCAACTAATGAAAAACTGTTTTTT
NA,NA,TRBV2,TRBJ1-5,CASSEDGGGQPQHF,TGTGCCAGCAGCGAGGACGGGGGAGGACAGCCCCAGCATTTT
NA,NA,TRBV5-6,TRBJ1-6,CASKQTLGGNNSPLHF,TGTGCCAGCAAGCAGACACTCGGGGGAAATAATTCACCCCTCCACTTT
NA,TRBD1,TRBV2,TRBJ1-2,CAEQGPYSGYTF,TGTGCCGAACAGGGGCCCTATTCTGGCTACACCTTC
few,NA,TRBV5-1,TRBJ1-3,CASNPDSGNTIYF,TGCGCCAGCAACCCAGACTCTGGAAACACCATATATTTT
NA,TRBD1,TRBV19,TRBJ2-5,CASSRSPGQGGQETQYF,TGTGCCAGTAGTAGGAGTCCGGGACAGGGGGGTCAAGAGACCCAGTACTTC
NA,NA,TRBV6-1,TRBJ1-5,CASRGMTGSNQPQHF,TGTGCCAGCAGGGGGATGACGGGGTCCAATCAGCCCCAGCATTTT
NA,NA,TRBV11-3,TRBJ1-3,CASSSQLMFGNTIYF,TGTGCCAGCAGCTCCCAGTTGATGTTCGGAAACACCATATATTTT
NA,NA,TRBV28,TRBJ2-3,CASSFTLSTDTQYF,TGTGCCAGCAGTTTCACCCTAAGCACAGATACGCAGTATTTT
few,TRBD1,TRBV7-6,TRBJ1-2,CASSLTGGDPYGYTF,TGTGCCAGCAGCTTAACAGGGGGCGATCCCTATGGCTACACCTTC
NA,NA,TRBV28,TRBJ1-4,CASRPRGIANEKLFF,TGTGCCAGCAGGCCTAGGGGTATTGCTAATGAAAAACTGTTTTTT
NA,NA,TRBV7-6,TRBJ2-2,CASSYRPLDTGELFF,TGTGCCAGCAGCTACAGACCTTTGGACACCGGGGAGCTGTTTTTT
NA,NA,TRBV9,TRBJ1-6,CASSPHVLGGSYNSPLHF,TGTGCCAGCAGCCCTCATGTTCTCGGGGGCTCCTATAATTCACCCCTCCACTTT
NA,NA,TRBV21-1,TRBJ2-7,CASSKMLRESSYEQYF,TGTGCCAGCAGCAAAATGTTGCGGGAGAGCTCCTACGAGCAGTACTTC